The 12 T cell receptor beta chains listed next were all sequenced from one sample in a study of identical twins. TCRdb recomputed calls from the 5' RACE reads with MiXCR, one row per CDR3 protein. The sample lists 550,000 to 700,000 distinct CDR3 sequences, approximately 21% occurring once. These data were likewise used in another study, on T cells expressing NK-cell markers.

The sequenced sample was PBMCs. The receptor source for this set is a young woman in good health.

This clonotype was seen only a few times. This chain uses TRBV12-3 or TRBV12-4 with TRBJ2-3; D tentatively fits TRBD1 or TRBD2 (5 bases each). This CDR3 is 15 amino acids long. Trimming took off 4 bases at V and 0 bases at J, with 11 bases between the two ends. The CDR3 region has the DNA TGTGCCAGCAGTTGGGACCCCTCTAGCACAGATACGCAGTATTTT. It translates to CASSWDPSSTDTQYF.

The table lists this clonotype with a few counts. This chain joins TRBV6-4 and TRBJ2-3; D perhaps matches TRBD2 (5 bases). The germline V gene has CDR1 MRHNA and CDR2 SNTAGT. Trimming stripped 5 bases from V and 0 bases from J, with 15 bases between. This CDR3 spans 16 amino acids. CDR3 amino acids: CASSWRGSASTDTQYF. CDR3 DNA: TGTGCCAGCAGTTGGAGAGGGAGCGCGAGCACAGATACGCAGTATTTT.

The V call is TRBV5-1, the J call TRBJ2-5, with 8 bases matching TRBD2. The J segment lost 1 base and the V segment lost 3 bases, leaving 8 bases of the junction unmatched. The V gene's germline CDR1 is SGHRS and CDR2 YFSETQ. The CDR3 totals 16 residues. The CDR3 region is CASSSGVTSGQETQYF. The DNA of the CDR3 is TGCGCCAGCAGCTCTGGGGTTACTAGCGGCCAAGAGACCCAGTACTTC. Combining the CDR3 with reference TRBV5-1 and TRBJ2-5 gives the whole variable domain KAGVTQTPRYLIKTRGQQVTLSCSPISGHRSVSWYQQTPGQGLQFLFEYFSETQRNKGNFPGRFSGRQFSNSRSEMNVSTLELGDSALYLCASSSGVTSGQETQYFGPGTRLLVL.

The chain is built from TRBV4-3 and TRBJ2-7; TRBD1 aligns across 7 bases. Per the germline V gene, CDR1 is LGHNA and CDR2 is YSLEER. The CDR3 loop spans 17 amino acids. Losses at the gene ends were 3 bases for V and 8 bases for J; bases not matched to a gene: 19. The CDR3 region is CASSQQTGTVGRYKQYF. CDR3 bases: TGCGCCAGCAGCCAGCAAACCGGGACAGTCGGTCGGTATAAGCAGTACTTC.

There are a few counts of this clonotype. V is TRBV20-1 and J is TRBJ2-1; TRBD2 matches at 11 bases. CDR3 size: 19 residues. CDR1 DFQATT and CDR2 SNEGSKA come from the germline V gene (reference sequence). The J segment lost 0 bases and the V segment lost 2 bases, leaving 12 bases of the junction unmatched. The CDR3 is CSARKGLAGGPSSYNEQFF. The CDR3 coding sequence is TGCAGTGCTAGAAAAGGTCTAGCGGGAGGTCCGAGCTCCTACAATGAGCAGTTCTTC.

This clonotype appeared a few times. The chain combines TRBV7-9 with TRBJ1-4; D is unresolved. Germline V lookup: CDR1 SEHNR, CDR2 FQNEAQ (reference sequence). The CDR3 contains 14 residues. V was shortened by 6 bases and J by 0 bases, with 8 bases between the two germline ends. CDR3 DNA: TGTGCCAGCAGTTCAAGGGCAACTAATGAAAAACTGTTTTTT. Its protein is CASSSRATNEKLFF. Looking up the rest from reference TRBV7-9 and TRBJ1-4 gives the full variable domain: DTGVSQNPRHKITKRGQNVTFRCDPISEHNRLYWYRQTLGQGPEFLTYFQNEAQLEKSRLLSDRFSAERPKGSFSTLEIQRTEQGDSAMYLCASSSRATNEKLFFGSGTQLSVL.

The CDR3 bases are TGCAGTGCCCCAAGGGCTAGCGGGAGGCATGAGCAGTTCTTC. Amino acid sequence: CSAPRASGRHEQFF. J is TRBJ2-1 and V is TRBV20-1; 11 positions match TRBD2. The V gene end was trimmed by 6 bases and the J gene end by 8 bases; junction bases not matched to a gene: 9. The germline CDR1 and CDR2 sequences are DFQATT and SNEGSKA (reference sequence). The CDR3 runs 14 residues.

Only a few counts were recorded for this clonotype. V is TRBV5-1 and J is TRBJ1-6, with D unclear. Trimming pared 0 bases from V and 7 bases from J, leaving 11 bases between. Germline V gene data show CDR1 as SGHRS and CDR2 as YFSETQ. CDR3 length: 15 residues. The CDR3 here is CASSLVLGGNSPLHF. In DNA form, the CDR3 reads TGCGCCAGCAGCTTGGTCCTGGGCGGGAATTCACCCCTCCACTTT.

The J gene is TRBJ2-6, the V gene TRBV25-1; D not resolved. CDR1 and CDR2 from the germline V gene are MGHDK and SYGVNS. V was trimmed by 3 bases and J by 1 base, leaving 4 bases between them. This CDR3 has 14 amino acids. CDR3 coding DNA: TGTGCCAGCAGTGATTTTTCTGGGGCCAACGTCCTGACTTTC. Residues: CASSDFSGANVLTF.

The sample holds a few counts of this clonotype. The chain uses TRBV29-1 and TRBJ2-1; the match to TRBD2 covers 9 bases. Germline V CDR1 and CDR2: SQVTM, ANQGSEA. V lost 6 bases and J lost 4; bases outside the gene matches: 7. This CDR3 has 14 residues. CDR3 sequence (DNA): TGCAGCGTGTGGTCGGCGGGGGGGTACAATGAGCAGTTCTTC. Translation: CSVWSAGGYNEQFF.

This clonotype was detected only a few times. V is TRBV15 and J is TRBJ2-3; D possibly uses TRBD1 or TRBD2 (6 bases each). Trimming left V 5 bases short and J 3 bases short, with 18 bases between. Per the germline V gene, CDR1 is LNHNV and CDR2 is YYDKDF (reference sequence). This CDR3 region has 16 residues. CDR3 amino acids: CATSPRRAGETDTQYF. The CDR3 DNA reads as TGTGCCACCAGCCCCAGGAGGGCAGGGGAGACAGATACGCAGTATTTT.

Concerning this clonotype itself: A much more abundant neighbour one base away suggests this may be a read error. V is TRBV15 and J is TRBJ2-5; D uncertain. This CDR3 has 12 residues. The germline V and J ends were trimmed by 1 base and 5 bases, with 5 bases remaining between them. CDR1 and CDR2 (germline): LNHNV, YYDKDF (reference sequence). CDR3 nucleotides: TGTGCCACCAGCAGAGTGCGGGAGACCCAGTACTTC. Protein: CATSRVRETQYF.